The rows below give T cell receptor beta chains drawn from one sample of a study of cytomegalovirus exposure and HLA in healthy donors. The assay was immunoSEQ multiplex PCR, and TCRdb's table has in-frame clones only and misses some. The profile shows 140,000 to 150,000 clones, around 80% of them singletons. Specimen: PBMCs. The origin of the receptors is a female donor in good health and CMV-seronegative. The conserved cysteine and the conserved F or W are not part of the CDR3 here. Each record gives: V gene, D gene, J gene, CDR3 protein. A D gene is named only where the DNA matches it firmly.

TRBV7-9	.	TRBJ1-4	ASSLGQVSEKLF
TRBV10-3	TRBD1	TRBJ1-2	AISDPLRQGAHGYT
TRBV2	.	TRBJ1-2	ASSVRGGLYGYP
TRBV9	.	TRBJ1-1	ASSEQAGITEAF
TRBV28	.	TRBJ1-4	ASSPSTNEKLF
TRBV5-1	.	TRBJ2-2	ASSPVGANGELF
TRBV5-1	.	TRBJ1-1	ASSLDGYTEAF
TRBV6-5	.	TRBJ1-5	ASSYSPGGQPQH
TRBV7-9	.	TRBJ1-1	ASSSGALNTEAF
TRBV30	.	TRBJ1-2	AWSVFRLSSTVAVLRGYT